The clone carrying this T cell receptor beta chain was observed once. Its specificity is unknown. The entry originates in a study of CD8+ T cells in alopecia areata. Sample treatment: oral pan-JAK inhibitor, 5-10 mg twice daily. PBMCs were stained for CD3, CD4 and CD8, and CD4+ and CD8+ T cells were sorted. RNA was isolated and reverse transcribed to cDNA, the sequencing template. Measured with immunoSEQ multiplex PCR; TCRdb has only the in-frame clones, and not every one. This table holds about 200,000 clones, 55% to 70% found once. General study results and limits: Throughout tofacitinib, many expanded lesional clones continued to persist in scalp and blood. Tofacitinib significantly reduced both scalp clonality and expanded CD8+ clones among the top 100. Scalp lesions, especially in alopecia totalis/universalis, had higher clonality than normal scalp.

The source material was CD4+ T cells sorted from blood, sampled at week 4, from a patient treated with tofacitinib. The sequence was obtained from a human donor with alopecia areata.

CDR3 protein: CASSSYSNQPQHF. DNA for the CDR3: TGTGCCAGCAGCAGCTATAGCAATCAGCCCCAGCATTTT. V usage is TRBV7-8 and J usage is TRBJ1-5; no definite D call. The CDR3 is 13 amino acids. V was pared by 5 bases and J by 0 bases, with 5 bases between. Germline V gives CDR1 SGHVS, CDR2 FQNEAQ. The variable domain in full, completed from reference TRBV7-8 and TRBJ1-5, reads GAGVSQSPRYKVAKRGQDVALRCDPISGHVSLFWYQQALGQGPEFLTYFQNEAQLDKSGLPSDRFFAERPEGSVSTLKIQRTQQEDSAVYLCASSSYSNQPQHFGDGTRLSIL.